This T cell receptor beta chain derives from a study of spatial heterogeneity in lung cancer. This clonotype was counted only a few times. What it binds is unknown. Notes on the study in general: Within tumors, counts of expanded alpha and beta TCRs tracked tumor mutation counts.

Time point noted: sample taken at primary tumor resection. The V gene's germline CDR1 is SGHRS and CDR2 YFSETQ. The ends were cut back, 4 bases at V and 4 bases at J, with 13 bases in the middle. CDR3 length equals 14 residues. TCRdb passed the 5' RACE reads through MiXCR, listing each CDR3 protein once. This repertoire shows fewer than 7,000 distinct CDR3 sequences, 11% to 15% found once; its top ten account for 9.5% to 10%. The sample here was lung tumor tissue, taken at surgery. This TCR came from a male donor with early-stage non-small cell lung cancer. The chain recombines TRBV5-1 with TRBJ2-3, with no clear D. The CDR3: CASSHRQRADTQYF. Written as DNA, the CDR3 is TGCGCCAGCAGCCACCGTCAACGGGCAGATACGCAGTATTTT.